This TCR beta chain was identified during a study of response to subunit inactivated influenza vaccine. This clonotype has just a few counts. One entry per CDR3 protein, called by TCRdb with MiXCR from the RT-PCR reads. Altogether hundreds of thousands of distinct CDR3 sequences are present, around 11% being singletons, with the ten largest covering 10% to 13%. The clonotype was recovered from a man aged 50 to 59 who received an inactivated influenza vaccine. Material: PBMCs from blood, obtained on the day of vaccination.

The CDR3 DNA sequence: TGTGCCAGCTCACCACGCAGTTGGGCAGCTACCACGAACACTGAAGCTTTCTTT. It translates to CASSPRSWAATTNTEAFF. The rearrangement links TRBV18 to TRBJ1-1; D unclear. The CDR3 is 18 residues long. Trimming removed 1 base from V and 1 base from J, with 19 bases in between. Germline V gene lookup returns CDR1 KGHSH and CDR2 LQKENI.